This T cell receptor beta chain was sequenced for a study of cytomegalovirus exposure and HLA in healthy donors. The wider study: Of the donors genotyped, approximately 400 in all, about 82% fell in the Caucasian-associated ancestry cluster. Findings of the study overall: The investigators catalogued some 150 TCR beta chains as cytomegalovirus-associated. TCR beta V segments were, for the most part, productive about 87% or about 30% of the time in an earlier analysis. The sole available immune exposure information was CMV serostatus.

Both 60 Vbeta primers and 13 Jbeta primers went into the PCR. Sequencing used immunoSEQ multiplex PCR; TCRdb keeps in-frame clones, though not all of them. Recorded for this sample: approximately 190,000 clones. The V and J ends lost 3 bases and 0 bases respectively, with 6 bases between them. Germline assignment: CDR1 SGHNT and CDR2 YYREEE (reference sequence). The CDR3 covers 14 residues. On this clone itself: The antigen is undetermined.

The receptor was isolated from a boy younger than 18 in good health and CMV-seronegative. Sequenced: PBMCs. The V call is TRBV5-4, the J call TRBJ2-2, with a possible D match to TRBD1 (5 bases). DNA of the CDR3: TGTGCCAGCAGCTCGACAGCGAACACCGGGGAGCTGTTTTTT. The encoded protein is CASSSTANTGELFF.